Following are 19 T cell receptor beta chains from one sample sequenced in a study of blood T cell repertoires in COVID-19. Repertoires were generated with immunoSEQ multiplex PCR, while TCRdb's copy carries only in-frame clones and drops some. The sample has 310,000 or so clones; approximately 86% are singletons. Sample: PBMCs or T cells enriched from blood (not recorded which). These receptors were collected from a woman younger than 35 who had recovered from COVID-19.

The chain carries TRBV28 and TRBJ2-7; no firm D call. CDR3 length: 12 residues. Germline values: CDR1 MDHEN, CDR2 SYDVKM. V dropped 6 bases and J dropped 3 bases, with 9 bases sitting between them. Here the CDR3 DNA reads TGTGCCAGCAGACAACAGCTCTACGAGCAGTACTTC. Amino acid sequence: CASRQQLYEQYF.

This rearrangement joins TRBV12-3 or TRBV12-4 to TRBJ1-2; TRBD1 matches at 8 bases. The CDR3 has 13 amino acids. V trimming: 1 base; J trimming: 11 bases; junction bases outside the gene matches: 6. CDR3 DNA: TGTGCCAGCAGTTTAGGGGACAGGTTCCCATACACCTTC. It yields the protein CASSLGDRFPYTF.

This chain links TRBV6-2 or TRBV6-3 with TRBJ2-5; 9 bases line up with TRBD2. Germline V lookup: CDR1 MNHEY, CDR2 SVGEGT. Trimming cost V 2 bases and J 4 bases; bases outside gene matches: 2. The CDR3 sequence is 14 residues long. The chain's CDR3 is CASSYQTSGETQYF. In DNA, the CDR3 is TGTGCCAGCAGTTACCAGACTAGCGGAGAGACCCAGTACTTC.

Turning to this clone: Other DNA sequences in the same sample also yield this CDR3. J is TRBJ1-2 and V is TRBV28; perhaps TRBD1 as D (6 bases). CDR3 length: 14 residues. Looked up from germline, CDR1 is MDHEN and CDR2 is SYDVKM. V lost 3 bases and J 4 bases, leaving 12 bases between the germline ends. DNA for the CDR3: TGTGCCAGCAGTTTCCCTCAGGGGCGCTATGGCTACACCTTC. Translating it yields CASSFPQGRYGYTF.

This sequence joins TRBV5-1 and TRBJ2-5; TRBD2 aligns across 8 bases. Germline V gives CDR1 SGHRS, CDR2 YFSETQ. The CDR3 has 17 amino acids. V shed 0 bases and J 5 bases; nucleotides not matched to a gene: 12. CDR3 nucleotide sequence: TGCGCCAGCAGCTTGGGAGTCGCGGGGGGATCGGGGGAGACCCAGTACTTC. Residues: CASSLGVAGGSGETQYF.

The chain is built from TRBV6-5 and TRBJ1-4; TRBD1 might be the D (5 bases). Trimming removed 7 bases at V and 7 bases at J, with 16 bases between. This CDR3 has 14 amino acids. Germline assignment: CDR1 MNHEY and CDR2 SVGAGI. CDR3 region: CASMAHGQGEKLFF. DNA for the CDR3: TGTGCCAGCATGGCCCACGGACAAGGTGAAAAACTGTTTTTT.

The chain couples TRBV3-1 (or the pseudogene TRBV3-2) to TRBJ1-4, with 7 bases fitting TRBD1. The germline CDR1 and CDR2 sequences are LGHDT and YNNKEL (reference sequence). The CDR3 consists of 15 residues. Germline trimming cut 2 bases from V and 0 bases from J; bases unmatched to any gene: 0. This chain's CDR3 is CASSQTGATNEKLFF. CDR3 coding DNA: TGTGCCAGCAGCCAAACAGGGGCAACTAATGAAAAACTGTTTTTT.

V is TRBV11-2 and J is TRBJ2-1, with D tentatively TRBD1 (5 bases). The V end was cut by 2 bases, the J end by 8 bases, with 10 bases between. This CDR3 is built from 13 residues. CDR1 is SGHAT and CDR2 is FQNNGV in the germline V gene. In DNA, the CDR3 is TGTGCCAGCAGCTTATACAGGTCCCATGAGCAGTTCTTC. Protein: CASSLYRSHEQFF.

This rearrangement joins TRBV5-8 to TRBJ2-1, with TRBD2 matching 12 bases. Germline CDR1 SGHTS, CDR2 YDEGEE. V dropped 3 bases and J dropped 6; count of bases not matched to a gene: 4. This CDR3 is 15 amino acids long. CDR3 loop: CASSYGTSGRNEQFF. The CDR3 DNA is TGTGCCAGCAGCTATGGGACTAGCGGGCGCAATGAGCAGTTCTTC.

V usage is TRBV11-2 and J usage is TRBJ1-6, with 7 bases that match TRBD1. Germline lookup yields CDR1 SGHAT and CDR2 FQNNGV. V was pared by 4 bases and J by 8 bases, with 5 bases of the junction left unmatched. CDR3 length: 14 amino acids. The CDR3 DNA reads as TGTGCCAGCAGCTCCGGACAGGACCATTCACCCCTCCACTTT. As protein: CASSSGQDHSPLHF.

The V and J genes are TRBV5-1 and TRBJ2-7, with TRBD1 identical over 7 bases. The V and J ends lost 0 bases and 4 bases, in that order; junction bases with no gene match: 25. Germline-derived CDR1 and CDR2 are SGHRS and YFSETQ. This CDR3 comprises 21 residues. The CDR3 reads CASSLDVAGRRSGTVKYEQYF. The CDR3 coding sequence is TGCGCCAGCAGCTTGGACGTAGCTGGCCGACGATCCGGGACAGTTAAATACGAGCAGTACTTC.

The CDR3 region is CASSFIGQPEDYEQYF. The DNA for the CDR3 is TGTGCCAGCAGCTTCATAGGACAGCCAGAAGACTACGAGCAGTACTTC. The chain has TRBV7-9 and TRBJ2-7, with D tentatively TRBD1 (6 bases). The V and J ends lost 3 bases and 3 bases respectively, with 18 bases between them. The CDR3 is 16 residues long. Germline V gives CDR1 SEHNR, CDR2 FQNEAQ (reference sequence).

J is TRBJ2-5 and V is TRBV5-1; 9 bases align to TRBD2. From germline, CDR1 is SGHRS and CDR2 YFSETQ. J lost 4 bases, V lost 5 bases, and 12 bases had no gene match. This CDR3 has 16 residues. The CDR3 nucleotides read TGCGCCAGCAGTCCCGGTGGTAGCGGGGGTCTAGAGACCCAGTACTTC. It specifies CASSPGGSGGLETQYF.

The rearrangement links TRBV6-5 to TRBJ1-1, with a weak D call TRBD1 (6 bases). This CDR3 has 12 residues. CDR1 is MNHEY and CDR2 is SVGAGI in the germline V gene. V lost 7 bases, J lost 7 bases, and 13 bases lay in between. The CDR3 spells CASIVEGGEAFF. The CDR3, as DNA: TGTGCCAGCATTGTGGAAGGGGGTGAAGCTTTCTTT.

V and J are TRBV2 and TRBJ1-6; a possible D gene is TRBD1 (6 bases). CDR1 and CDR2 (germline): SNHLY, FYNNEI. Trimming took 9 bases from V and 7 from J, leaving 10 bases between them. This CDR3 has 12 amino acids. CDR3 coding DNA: TGTGCCAGGGGGGGGCGGAATTCACCCCTCCACTTT. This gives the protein CARGGRNSPLHF.

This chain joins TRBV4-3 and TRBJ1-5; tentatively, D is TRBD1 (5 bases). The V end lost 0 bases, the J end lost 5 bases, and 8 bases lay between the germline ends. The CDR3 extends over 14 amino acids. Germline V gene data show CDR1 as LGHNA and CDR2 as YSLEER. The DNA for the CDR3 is TGCGCCAGCAGCCAAGAGGGGGGGTATCAGCCCCAGCATTTT. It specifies CASSQEGGYQPQHF.

The CDR3 bases are TGTGCCAGTAGTATAATGCAGGTGAATGAGCAGTTCTTC. Protein product: CASSIMQVNEQFF. The chain is built from TRBV19 and TRBJ2-1; no firm D call. The CDR3 contains 13 residues. Germline-derived CDR1 and CDR2 are LNHDA and SQIVND (reference sequence). V shed 2 bases and J shed 7 bases, with 9 bases lying between them. The full variable domain, completed using reference TRBV19 and TRBJ2-1, is DGGITQSPKYLFRKEGQNVTLSCEQNLNHDAMYWYRQDPGQGLRLIYYSQIVNDFQKGDIAEGYSVSREKKESFPLTVTSAQKNPTAFYLCASSIMQVNEQFFGPGTRLTVL.

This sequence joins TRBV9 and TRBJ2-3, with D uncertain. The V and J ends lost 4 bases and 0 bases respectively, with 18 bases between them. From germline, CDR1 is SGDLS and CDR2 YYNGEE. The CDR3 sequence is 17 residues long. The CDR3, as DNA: TGTGCCAGCAGCCTAAACCCCCGGAGCCGAAGCACAGATACGCAGTATTTT. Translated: CASSLNPRSRSTDTQYF.

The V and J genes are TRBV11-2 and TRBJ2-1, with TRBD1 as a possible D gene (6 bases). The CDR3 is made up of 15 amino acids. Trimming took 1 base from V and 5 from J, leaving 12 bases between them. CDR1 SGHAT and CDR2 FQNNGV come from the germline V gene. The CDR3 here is CASSLGFQGHNEQFF. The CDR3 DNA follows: TGTGCCAGCAGCTTAGGATTCCAGGGGCACAATGAGCAGTTCTTC.